This T cell receptor beta chain derives from a study of blood T cell repertoires in COVID-19. Across the study: Samples taken during acute and convalescent COVID-19 were collected in the United States, Italy and Spain. PBMCs, B-cell-depleted T cells, or T cells were the source of the cDNA or gDNA that made up the material.

This clone was seen just once. CDR1 and CDR2 (germline): MNHEY, SVGAGI. The ends were cut back, 4 bases at V and 6 bases at J, with 19 bases in the middle. CDR3 length: 15 amino acids. Original analysis: Nucleated cell counts were estimated from reference gene primer amplification. This table comes from immunoSEQ multiplex PCR, and its TCRdb copy is limited to in-frame clones, with some not included. V, J and clone size derive from that table, while D and trimming were established from the DNA sequence. The table has nearly 45,000 clones, roughly 84% seen once. This clonotype was obtained from a woman older than 75 with acute or convalescent COVID-19. Material: peripheral blood. The chain has TRBV6-5 and TRBJ2-7; the D gene is possibly TRBD2 (6 bases). The CDR3 sequence: CASSLALGGSLEQYF. In nucleotides, the CDR3 is TGTGCCAGCAGTTTGGCGTTGGGGGGTAGCCTCGAGCAGTACTTC.